This T cell receptor (beta chain) was profiled in a study of shared clonotypes between healthy human individuals. The V gene lost 2 bases and the J gene lost 0 bases, with 10 bases spanning the gap. This CDR3 is 16 amino acids long. CDR1 is SGHVS, CDR2 FNYEAQ, per germline. Produced via immunoSEQ multiplex PCR; TCRdb's table is partial and in-frame only. The table lists roughly 2,300,000 clones, 85% to 95% of them singletons, with about 0.41% in the top ten. Material: naive CD4+ T cells from PBMCs. The subset here: CD45RA+ positively selected. The chain links TRBV7-6 to TRBJ1-4; D uncertain. This clonotype originated in a man aged 18 to 30 in good health. Some clones in this sample may be carry-over from other donors' samples. The CDR3 DNA sequence: TGTGCCAGCAGCTTAAACCCGGGGACAACTAATGAAAAACTGTTTTTT. Amino acid sequence: CASSLNPGTTNEKLFF.